A single sample gave rise to the 14 T cell receptor beta chains below, sequenced in a study of vaccination effects on CD4 cells after COVID-19. Antigen-specific CD4+ T cells were expanded (with viral peptide pools) by the ViraFEST assay ahead of sequencing. Culture proceeded for 10 days, and CD4+ T cells were then isolated. All participants had two doses of either the BNT162b2 or mRNA-1273 vaccine. These receptors' targets are unknown. The protocol was immunoSEQ multiplex PCR, while the TCRdb copy is restricted to in-frame clones and leaves out a portion. The sample holds roughly 68,000 clones, roughly 74% seen once. Sequenced here: CD4+ T cells from PBMCs cultured with HCoV-229E spike peptides, sampled after COVID-19 vaccination. These receptor sequences come from a human donor who received a COVID-19 vaccine.

V is TRBV28 and J is TRBJ1-6; D call uncertain. Germline assignment: CDR1 MDHEN and CDR2 SYDVKM. Trimming stripped 8 bases from V and 9 bases from J, with 5 bases between. The CDR3 sequence is 10 residues long. CDR3 bases: TGTGCCAGCGGACGTTCACCCCTCCACTTT. Its translation is CASGRSPLHF.

The rearrangement joins TRBV11-3 to TRBJ1-5, with D maybe TRBD1 (6 bases). The V and J ends lost 4 bases and 9 bases respectively, with 16 bases between them. This CDR3 contains 14 residues. Looked up from germline, CDR1 is SGHNT and CDR2 is YENEEA. CDR3 amino acids: CASSSNREVLPQHF. The CDR3 DNA reads as TGTGCCAGCAGCTCCAACAGGGAGGTTCTGCCCCAGCATTTT. The complete variable domain, with remaining parts taken from reference TRBV11-3 and TRBJ1-5, reads EAGVVQSPRYKIIEKKQPVAFWCNPISGHNTLYWYLQNLGQGPELLIRYENEEAVDDSQLPKDRFSAERLKGVDSTLKIQPAELGDSAVYLCASSSNREVLPQHFGDGTRLSIL.

V is TRBV12-3 or TRBV12-4 and J is TRBJ1-5, with D possibly being TRBD1 (6 bases). CDR3 length equals 12 residues. The V gene lost 7 bases and the J gene lost 7 bases, with 11 bases spanning the gap. CDR3 amino acids: CASTYGGQPQHF. CDR3 nucleotide sequence: TGTGCCAGCACCTATGGGGGCCAGCCCCAGCATTTT.

This chain uses TRBV5-1 with TRBJ2-3; unclear D gene. Trimming removed 0 bases at V and 5 bases at J, with 7 bases between. CDR1 is SGHRS and CDR2 is YFSETQ in the germline V gene. The CDR3 consists of 13 residues. The CDR3 sequence: CASSLAGEDTQYF. The CDR3 DNA reads as TGCGCCAGCAGCTTGGCTGGTGAAGATACGCAGTATTTT. Filled out from reference TRBV5-1 and TRBJ2-3, the complete variable domain reads KAGVTQTPRYLIKTRGQQVTLSCSPISGHRSVSWYQQTPGQGLQFLFEYFSETQRNKGNFPGRFSGRQFSNSRSEMNVSTLELGDSALYLCASSLAGEDTQYFGPGTRLTVL.

The V call is TRBV7-8, the J call TRBJ2-1; TRBD2 agrees at 8 bases. After removal of 3 bases from V and 3 bases from J, the junction contained 4 bases not matched to a gene. The CDR3 extends over 15 amino acids. Germline V gene sequence: CDR1 SGHVS, CDR2 FQNEAQ. In DNA form, the CDR3 reads TGTGCCAGCAGCTTTGGACTAGCCAGCTACAATGAGCAGTTCTTC. Protein product: CASSFGLASYNEQFF.

The rearrangement links TRBV18 to TRBJ1-5; unclear D gene. Germline CDR1 reads KGHSH; CDR2 reads LQKENI. The CDR3 is made up of 14 amino acids. V was shortened by 6 bases and J by 5 bases, with 14 bases between the two germline ends. This chain's CDR3 is CASSLTTEHQPQHF. CDR3 nucleotides: TGTGCCAGCTCTCTAACCACGGAACATCAGCCCCAGCATTTT.

The chain combines TRBV4-1 with TRBJ2-5, with 8 nucleotides matching TRBD2. This CDR3 has 15 amino acids. Per germline, CDR1 MGHRA and CDR2 YSYEKL. The V and J ends lost 0 bases and 5 bases, in that order; junction bases with no gene match: 5. The chain's CDR3 is CASSQDGTGGETQYF. CDR3 nucleotide sequence: TGCGCCAGCAGCCAAGATGGGACGGGGGGGGAGACCCAGTACTTC.

V is TRBV5-1 and J is TRBJ2-5, with 7 bases fitting TRBD1. This CDR3 region has 14 residues. The V gene's germline CDR1 is SGHRS and CDR2 YFSETQ. The junction had 5 bases not matched to a gene; V was cut back by 3 bases and J by 3 bases. CDR3 bases: TGCGCCAGCAGCTCCGGGACAGCAGAAGAGACCCAGTACTTC. Translating it yields CASSSGTAEETQYF.

This CDR3 is CSVERGRGDTQYF. Written as DNA, the CDR3 is TGCAGCGTTGAGCGGGGGCGGGGAGATACGCAGTATTTT. The rearrangement uses TRBV29-1 and TRBJ2-3; D is possibly TRBD2 (7 bases). Germline V gene lookup returns CDR1 SQVTM and CDR2 ANQGSEA. The CDR3 length is 13 residues. V was clipped by 3 bases and J by 5 bases, with 12 bases between them.

V and J are TRBV2 and TRBJ2-4, with 8 bases identical to TRBD2. The V gene's germline CDR1 is SNHLY and CDR2 FYNNEI. The CDR3 runs 15 residues. The V gene end was trimmed by 2 bases and the J gene end by 4 bases; junction bases not matched to a gene: 4. CDR3 loop: CASSEPGGQKNIQYF. CDR3 sequence (DNA): TGTGCCAGCAGTGAACCGGGGGGGCAAAAAAACATTCAGTACTTC.

CDR3 amino acids: CASSLVYRGGPGDTQYF. In DNA form, the CDR3 reads TGTGCCAGCAGCTTAGTGTATCGGGGGGGGCCGGGAGATACGCAGTATTTT. This chain links TRBV7-2 with TRBJ2-3; 8 bases are a match to TRBD2. V shed 1 base, J shed 5 bases, and the junction held 11 bases outside the gene matches. Germline V gene data show CDR1 as SGHTA and CDR2 as FQGNSA. The CDR3 runs to 17 residues.

The genes are TRBV19 and TRBJ2-2; maybe TRBD2 (6 bases). CDR1 and CDR2 (germline): LNHDA, SQIVND (reference sequence). The V and J ends lost 3 bases and 13 bases respectively, with 9 bases between them. This CDR3 comprises 11 residues. CDR3 protein: CASSILGRLFF. In nucleotides, the CDR3 is TGTGCCAGTAGTATTCTCGGGAGGCTGTTTTTT.

V and J are TRBV3-1 (or the pseudogene TRBV3-2) and TRBJ2-5; no definite D call. The CDR3 has 11 amino acids. Germline V gene lookup returns CDR1 LGHDT and CDR2 YNNKEL (reference sequence). V gave up 2 bases and J gave up 5 bases, with 3 bases separating them. Here the CDR3 DNA reads TGTGCCAGCAGCCAAACCGAGACCCAGTACTTC. Amino acids: CASSQTETQYF.

This chain links TRBV28 with TRBJ1-1; D unresolved. Trimming took off 8 bases at V and 6 bases at J, with 13 bases between the two ends. CDR3 size: 12 residues. Per germline, CDR1 MDHEN and CDR2 SYDVKM. Here the CDR3 DNA reads TGTGCCAGCCGGCGGACTGGAGCTGAAGCTTTCTTT. Protein product: CASRRTGAEAFF.